These 20 T cell receptor beta chains came from one sample sequenced in a study of CD8 T cells in Susac syndrome. Reverse transcription of 0.5 to 1 ug RNA was performed with random hexamers. MiXCR was run by TCRdb on the immunoSEQ multiplex PCR reads, yielding one entry per CDR3 protein. The sample holds about 250,000 distinct CDR3 sequences, roughly 93% seen once. Sequenced material: CD4+ T cells from PBMCs. These receptors originate from a human donor with multiple sclerosis.

V is TRBV18 and J is TRBJ2-7, with TRBD1 matching 7 bases. The V and J ends lost 3 bases and 5 bases, in that order; junction bases with no gene match: 13. CDR1 and CDR2 (germline): KGHSH, LQKENI. The CDR3 has 16 amino acids. CDR3 sequence reads: CASSPRTGSASHEQYV. The CDR3 nucleotides read TGTGCCAGCTCACCCCGGACAGGATCGGCTTCCCACGAGCAGTACGTC.

This clonotype has only a few counts. The gene calls are TRBV5-4 and TRBJ2-2, with D maybe TRBD2 (5 bases). CDR1 and CDR2 from the germline V gene are SGHNT and YYREEE (reference sequence). Deletions cut 0 bases from V and 0 bases from J, with 6 bases between. CDR3 length equals 15 residues. The CDR3 region has the DNA TGTGCCAGCAGCTTGGCCGGGACGAACACCGGGGAGCTGTTTTTT. Translation gives CASSLAGTNTGELFF.

This sequence joins TRBV5-6 and TRBJ1-1; 7 bases are shared with TRBD1. The CDR3 covers 14 residues. Germline CDR1 and CDR2: SGHDT and YYEEEE. V was clipped by 5 bases and J by 3 bases; unmatched bases: 7. The CDR3 coding sequence is TGTGCCAGCAGACAGAGGGGGCGAGACACTGAAGCTTTCTTT. The encoded protein is CASRQRGRDTEAFF. Filled out from reference TRBV5-6 and TRBJ1-1, the complete variable domain reads DAGVTQSPTHLIKTRGQQVTLRCSPKSGHDTVSWYQQALGQGPQFIFQYYEEEERQRGNFPDRFSGHQFPNYSSELNVNALLLGDSALYLCASRQRGRDTEAFFGQGTRLTVV.

This sequence joins TRBV18 and TRBJ2-7, with 9 nucleotides matching TRBD1. Germline V gene data show CDR1 as KGHSH and CDR2 as LQKENI. CDR3 length equals 17 residues. V gave up 9 bases and J gave up 0 bases; unmatched junction bases: 15. The CDR3 protein is CASSISPGQGISYEQYF. The CDR3 nucleotides are TGTGCCAGTTCCATCTCACCGGGACAGGGAATCTCCTACGAGCAGTACTTC.

V usage is TRBV25-1 and J usage is TRBJ2-7, with D hard to call. The CDR3 is 12 residues long. V was trimmed by 4 bases and J by 4 bases, leaving 8 bases between them. Germline CDR1 MGHDK, CDR2 SYGVNS. CDR3 protein: CASSGTDYEQYF. CDR3 coding DNA: TGTGCCAGCAGTGGGACCGATTACGAGCAGTACTTC.

The rearrangement joins TRBV19 to TRBJ1-5; 7 bases fit TRBD1. The trim removed 5 bases at V and 6 bases at J, leaving 10 bases unmatched. CDR3 length equals 15 residues. CDR1 LNHDA and CDR2 SQIVND come from the germline V gene (reference sequence). The chain's CDR3 is CASSATGPASQPQHF. In nucleotides, the CDR3 is TGTGCCAGTAGTGCGACAGGGCCCGCGAGTCAGCCCCAGCATTTT.

The gene calls are TRBV27 and TRBJ1-5; 8 bases match TRBD1. With V trimmed by 7 bases and J by 11 bases, 7 bases remained unmatched. Germline assignment: CDR1 MNHEY and CDR2 SMNVEV (reference sequence). The CDR3 extends over 12 amino acids. The CDR3 coding sequence is TGTGCCAGCACCACACAGGGGGGGGCCCAGCATTTT. It specifies CASTTQGGAQHF.

The gene calls are TRBV18 and TRBJ2-7; D perhaps matches TRBD1 (6 bases). The length of the CDR3 is 13 residues. Trimming shortened V by 3 bases and J by 6 bases, and 12 bases separated the two germline ends. Per the germline V gene, CDR1 is KGHSH and CDR2 is LQKENI. The CDR3 coding sequence is TGTGCCAGCTCACCCCGACAGGTCGGCGAGCAGTACGTC. Translating gives CASSPRQVGEQYV.

This clonotype was counted a few times. The V call is TRBV12-3 or TRBV12-4, the J call TRBJ2-5; 9 nucleotides align to TRBD1. The CDR3 is 14 amino acids. J gave up 4 bases and V 5 bases, and 5 bases lay outside the gene matches. The CDR3 sequence is CASSPQGAGETQYF. CDR3 bases: TGTGCCAGCAGTCCACAGGGGGCGGGAGAGACCCAGTACTTC.

This clonotype was counted a single time. The genes are TRBV6-1 and TRBJ1-1; a possible D gene is TRBD1 (6 bases). The germline CDR1 and CDR2 sequences are MNHNS and SASEGT. This CDR3 has 15 amino acids. Trimming removed 4 bases at V and 2 bases at J, with 14 bases between. The CDR3: CASSVGQTLNTEAFF. Written as DNA, the CDR3 is TGTGCCAGCAGTGTCGGACAGACACTAAACACTGAAGCTTTCTTT.

This clonotype was detected only once. This CDR3 is CASRASGAIMNTEAFF. The CDR3 DNA is TGTGCCAGCAGAGCATCAGGGGCGATTATGAACACTGAAGCTTTCTTT. This chain links TRBV6-2 or TRBV6-3 with TRBJ1-1, with D perhaps matching TRBD1 (6 bases). V gave up 6 bases and J gave up 0 bases, with 17 bases separating them. CDR1 and CDR2 (germline): MNHEY, SVGEGT. The CDR3 runs 16 residues.

The chain has TRBV29-1 and TRBJ2-7; D is undetermined. Deletions cut 3 bases from V and 5 bases from J, with 20 bases between. Germline V CDR1 and CDR2: SQVTM, ANQGSEA. CDR3 length: 15 amino acids. The CDR3 coding sequence is TGCAGCGTTGACCACAACACCGCTCTCTGTGACGAGCAGTACGTC. It encodes CSVDHNTALCDEQYV.

Note on this clonotype: The junction shows a germline mismatch at one end, possibly a read error. The chain carries TRBV19 and TRBJ2-7; 9 bases agree with TRBD1. This CDR3 contains 14 residues. Germline V gives CDR1 LNHDA, CDR2 SQIVND (reference sequence). CDR3 coding DNA: TGTGCCAGCGGCCGGGACAGGGACCCCTACGGGCAGTACTTC. Translated, it gives CASGRDRDPYGQYF.

V and J are TRBV5-1 and TRBJ1-5, with D possibly being TRBD1 (6 bases). CDR1 is SGHRS, CDR2 YFSETQ, per germline. The ends were cut back, 0 bases at V and 2 bases at J, with 12 bases in the middle. The length of the CDR3 is 16 residues. The CDR3 protein is CASSLVPGEGNQPQHF. CDR3 DNA sequence: TGCGCCAGCAGCTTGGTGCCAGGGGAAGGCAATCAGCCCCAGCATTTT.

The rearrangement links TRBV4-1 to TRBJ2-7; no clear D. This CDR3 has 12 amino acids. Deletions cut 6 bases from V and 6 bases from J, with 12 bases between. The germline gives CDR1 MGHRA, CDR2 YSYEKL. The chain's CDR3 is CASSHVGGEQYV. CDR3 coding DNA: TGCGCCAGCAGTCACGTTGGTGGCGAGCAGTACGTC.

There are a few counts of this clonotype. The rearrangement links TRBV11-2 to TRBJ1-4; 10 bases are a match to TRBD1. The germline V gene encodes CDR1 SGHAT and CDR2 FQNNGV. V lost 5 bases and J lost 8; bases outside the gene matches: 5. This CDR3 region has 14 residues. The DNA for the CDR3 is TGTGCCAGCAGCCCCGGGACAGGGGCGGAAAAACTGTTTTTT. Protein sequence: CASSPGTGAEKLFF.

The CDR3 region has the DNA TGTGCCAGCAGCTCCCCTAGCGGGAGAACCACAGATACGCAGTATTTT. This translates into CASSSPSGRTTDTQYF. The chain joins TRBV7-3 to TRBJ2-3; TRBD2 matches 10 bases. The J segment lost 2 bases and the V segment lost 4 bases, leaving 6 bases of the junction unmatched. The CDR3 has 16 residues. Germline CDR1 SGHTA, CDR2 FQGTGA.

The genes are TRBV5-1 and TRBJ1-1, with D tentatively TRBD1 (5 bases). Per the germline V gene, CDR1 is SGHRS and CDR2 is YFSETQ. The CDR3 contains 17 residues. Trimming pared 0 bases from V and 7 bases from J, leaving 22 bases between. The CDR3, as DNA: TGCGCCAGCAGCTTGGTGCCTCCGAGACAGAGCGGCAATGAAGCTTTCTTT. Protein product: CASSLVPPRQSGNEAFF.

The genes are TRBV3-1 and TRBJ2-7, with 7 bases identical to TRBD2. The CDR3 covers 16 residues. Per the germline V gene, CDR1 is LGHDT and CDR2 is YNNKEL (reference sequence). Trimming at V came to 1 base and at J to 2 bases, leaving 8 bases not matched to a gene. CDR3 region: CASSQGLADPPYEQYV. Here the CDR3 DNA reads TGTGCCAGCAGCCAAGGGCTAGCGGATCCTCCCTACGAGCAGTACGTC.

CDR3 region: CSVGDFFREAFF. The CDR3 DNA sequence: TGCAGCGTGGGAGATTTCTTCAGGGAAGCTTTCTTT. The rearrangement joins TRBV29-1 to TRBJ1-1; D gene uncertain. Trimming pared 6 bases from V and 8 bases from J, leaving 16 bases between. The CDR3 length is 12 residues. From germline, CDR1 is SQVTM and CDR2 ANQGSEA.